What follows are 8 T cell receptor beta chains derived from one specimen sequenced in a study of T cell repertoires in cytomegalovirus infection. TCRdb redid the calling of the reads with MiXCR, one entry per CDR3 protein. The repertoire holds hundreds of thousands of distinct CDR3 sequences, with approximately 42% as singletons. For these receptors, no antigen is known. Sequenced here: cultured PBMCs, sampled from culture after CMV antigen stimulation. These receptors were obtained from a human donor in good health (CMV status not recorded). Some clones in this sample may be carry-over from other donors' samples.

The J gene is TRBJ2-3, the V gene TRBV15; D perhaps matches TRBD2 (6 bases). Germline loops: CDR1 LNHNV, CDR2 YYDKDF (reference sequence). This CDR3 is 14 amino acids long. Trimming took off 1 base at V and 3 bases at J, with 8 bases between the two ends. The CDR3 is CATSRGRGTDTQYF. The CDR3 bases are TGTGCCACCAGCAGAGGTCGGGGGACAGATACGCAGTATTTT. Full variable domain (rest looked up from reference TRBV15 and TRBJ2-3): DAMVIQNPRYQVTQFGKPVTLSCSQTLNHNVMYWYQQKSSQAPKLLFHYYDKDFNNEADTPDNFQSRRPNTSFCFLDIRSPGLGDTAMYLCATSRGRGTDTQYFGPGTRLTVL.

The rearrangement uses TRBV6-6 and TRBJ2-7, with TRBD1 as a possible D gene (6 bases). V was cut by 7 bases and J by 2 bases, with 9 bases left in between. The germline V gene has CDR1 MNHNY and CDR2 SVGAGI (reference sequence). This CDR3 comprises 12 residues. CDR3 amino acids: CASKQGTYEQYF. CDR3 coding DNA: TGTGCCAGCAAACAGGGAACCTACGAGCAGTACTTC.

This chain uses TRBV5-4 with TRBJ1-2; D is perhaps TRBD1 (6 bases). The CDR3 contains 16 residues. Germline V gives CDR1 SGHNT, CDR2 YYREEE (reference sequence). Trimming pared 3 bases from V and 4 bases from J, leaving 19 bases between. DNA for the CDR3: TGTGCCAGCAGCTACTCTGGACAGAATGCCTTCTATGGCTACACCTTC. Amino acid sequence: CASSYSGQNAFYGYTF.

The chain couples TRBV4-2 to TRBJ1-3; TRBD1 might be the D (5 bases). The V end was cut by 1 base, the J end by 0 bases, with 13 bases between. The CDR3 runs 17 residues. Germline assignment: CDR1 LGHNA and CDR2 YNFKEQ. This CDR3 is CASSQVAGRGSGNTIYF. For the CDR3, the DNA is TGTGCCAGCAGCCAAGTGGCGGGACGAGGCTCTGGAAACACCATATATTTT.

This rearrangement joins TRBV7-9 to TRBJ2-5; D might be TRBD1 (6 bases). Trimming stripped 7 bases from V and 5 bases from J, with 17 bases between. CDR3 length: 14 amino acids. The V gene's germline CDR1 is SEHNR and CDR2 FQNEAQ (reference sequence). CDR3 sequence: CASTHPGHGETQYF. In DNA, the CDR3 is TGTGCCAGCACCCACCCGGGACATGGGGAGACCCAGTACTTC.

This clonotype has a single count. CDR3 sequence: CASSQGGGTSGRGTDTQYF. The CDR3 coding sequence is TGCGCCAGCAGCCAAGGCGGGGGGACTAGCGGGAGGGGGACAGATACGCAGTATTTT. The chain combines TRBV4-3 with TRBJ2-3, with 16 positions matching TRBD2. The CDR3 has 19 amino acids. The V gene's germline CDR1 is LGHNA and CDR2 YSLEER. The V gene end was trimmed by 1 base and the J gene end by 3 bases; junction bases not matched to a gene: 7.

This rearrangement joins TRBV5-6 to TRBJ2-1; TRBD2 agrees at 16 bases. V was clipped by 4 bases and J by 4 bases; unmatched bases: 8. Looked up from germline, CDR1 is SGHDT and CDR2 is YYEEEE. The CDR3 runs to 18 residues. CDR3 in amino acids: CASSAGLAGGPYYNEQFF. As DNA, the CDR3 is TGTGCCAGCAGCGCGGGACTAGCGGGAGGGCCGTATTACAATGAGCAGTTCTTC.

The chain links TRBV11-2 to TRBJ2-2; 7 nucleotides match TRBD1. Germline V gene sequence: CDR1 SGHAT, CDR2 FQNNGV. Trimming took 4 bases from V and 2 from J; bases not matched to a gene: 7. This CDR3 has 16 amino acids. Here the CDR3 reads CASSSIRQGNTGELFF. The CDR3 DNA follows: TGTGCCAGCAGCTCTATACGACAGGGTAACACCGGGGAGCTGTTTTTT.